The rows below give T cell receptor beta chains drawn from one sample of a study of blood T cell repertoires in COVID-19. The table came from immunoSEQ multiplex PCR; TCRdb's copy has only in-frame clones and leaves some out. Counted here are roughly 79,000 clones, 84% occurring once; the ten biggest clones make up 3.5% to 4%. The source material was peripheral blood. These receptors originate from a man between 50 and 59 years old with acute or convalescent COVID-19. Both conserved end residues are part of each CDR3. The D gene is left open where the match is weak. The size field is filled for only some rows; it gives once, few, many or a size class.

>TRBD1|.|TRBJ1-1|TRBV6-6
CASSKQGANLNTEAFF
TGTGCCAGCAGTAAACAGGGGGCGAATCTGAACACTGAAGCTTTCTTT
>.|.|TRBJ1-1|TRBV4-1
CASSQLVRNTEAFF
TGCGCCAGCAGCCAATTAGTTCGGAACACTGAAGCTTTCTTT
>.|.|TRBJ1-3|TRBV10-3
CASASSGNTIYF
TGTGCCAGCGCCTCCTCTGGAAACACCATATATTTT
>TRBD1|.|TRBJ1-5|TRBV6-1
CASSEKTQGAGNQPQHF
TGTGCCAGCAGTGAAAAAACACAGGGGGCCGGCAATCAGCCCCAGCATTTT
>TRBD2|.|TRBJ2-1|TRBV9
CASSRSGTTRNNEQFF
TGTGCCAGCAGCAGATCCGGGACTACAAGGAACAATGAGCAGTTCTTC
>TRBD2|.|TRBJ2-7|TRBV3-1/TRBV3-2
CASSSPLGLAGASYEQYF
TGTGCCAGCAGCTCCCCCCTTGGGCTAGCGGGGGCATCCTACGAGCAGTACTTC
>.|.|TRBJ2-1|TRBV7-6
CASSSLGGSYNEQFF
TGTGCCAGCAGCTCACTAGGGGGCTCCTACAATGAGCAGTTCTTC
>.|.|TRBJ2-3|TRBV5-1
CASSLAGTDTQYF
TGCGCCAGCAGCTTGGCTGGCACAGATACGCAGTATTTT
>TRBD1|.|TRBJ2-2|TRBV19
CASSLGTGGTGELFF
TGTGCCAGTAGTTTGGGGACAGGGGGCACCGGGGAGCTGTTTTTT
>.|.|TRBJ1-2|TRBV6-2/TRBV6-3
CASSPEGYGYTF
TGTGCCAGCAGCCCTGAGGGCTATGGCTACACCTTC
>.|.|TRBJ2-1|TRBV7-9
CASSLGGYEQFF
TGTGCCAGCAGCTTAGGAGGATATGAGCAGTTCTTC
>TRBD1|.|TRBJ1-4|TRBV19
CASQLTTGGFEKLFF
TGTGCCAGTCAGCTAACGACAGGGGGTTTTGAAAAACTGTTTTTT
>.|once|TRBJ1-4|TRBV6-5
CASSSQGGGMMKLFF
TGTGCCAGCAGTTCCCAGGGCGGAGGGATGATGAAACTGTTTTTT
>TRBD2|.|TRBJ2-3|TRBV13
CASSSGLAGGPWGTDTQYF
TGTGCCAGCAGCTCGGGACTAGCGGGAGGGCCCTGGGGCACAGATACGCAGTATTTT
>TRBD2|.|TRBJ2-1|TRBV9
CASSVGYPSGDQFF
TGTGCCAGCAGCGTTGGTTACCCGAGCGGGGACCAGTTCTTC
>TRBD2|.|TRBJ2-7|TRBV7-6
CASSFSLIAGDYEQYF
TGTGCCAGCAGCTTCTCGTTGATAGCGGGAGACTACGAGCAGTACTTC
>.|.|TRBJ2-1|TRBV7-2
CASSSPLRGSSYNEQFF
TGTGCCAGCAGCTCACCTCTGAGGGGGAGCTCCTACAATGAGCAGTTCTTC
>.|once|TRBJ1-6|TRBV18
CASSPGGISYNSPLHF
TGTGCCAGCTCACCAGGGGGCATCTCCTATAATTCACCCCTCCACTTT
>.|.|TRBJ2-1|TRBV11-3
CASSLAGSGNEQFF
TGTGCCAGCAGCTTAGCCGGTTCGGGGAATGAGCAGTTCTTC
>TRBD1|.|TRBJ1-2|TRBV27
CASSPDRVDGYTF
TGTGCCAGCAGTCCTGACAGGGTGGATGGCTACACCTTC
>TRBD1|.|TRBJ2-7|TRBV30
CAWSVGGRTGYTYEQYF
TGTGCCTGGAGTGTAGGCGGGCGGACAGGGTATACCTACGAGCAGTACTTC
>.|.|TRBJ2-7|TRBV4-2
CASSQIVRNNYEQYF
TGTGCCAGCAGCCAAATAGTGCGGAATAATTACGAGCAGTACTTC
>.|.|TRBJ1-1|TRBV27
CASSFFWGDAEAFF
TGTGCCAGCAGTTTTTTTTGGGGAGATGCTGAAGCTTTCTTT
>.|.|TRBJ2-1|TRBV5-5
CASSLRGEPYNEQFF
TGTGCCAGCAGCTTAAGGGGTGAACCATACAATGAGCAGTTCTTC
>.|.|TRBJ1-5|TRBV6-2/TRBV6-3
CASSYLSQPQHF
TGTGCCAGCAGTTACCTAAGCCAGCCCCAGCATTTT
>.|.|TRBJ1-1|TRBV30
CAWSNGVTEAFF
TGTGCCTGGAGTAACGGAGTCACTGAAGCTTTCTTT
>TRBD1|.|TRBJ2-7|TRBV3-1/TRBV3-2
CASSQSGQGGSAREQYF
TGTGCCAGCAGCCAAAGTGGACAGGGAGGTTCGGCACGCGAGCAGTACTTC
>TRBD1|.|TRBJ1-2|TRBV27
CASSALTGNYGYTF
TGTGCCAGCAGTGCCTTGACAGGGAACTATGGCTACACCTTC
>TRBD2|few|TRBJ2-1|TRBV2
CASSRDYSSYNEQFF
TGTGCCAGCAGTCGGGACTACAGCTCCTACAATGAGCAGTTCTTC
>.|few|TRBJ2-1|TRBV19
CASISGNNEQFF
TGTGCCAGTATCTCGGGGAATAATGAGCAGTTCTTC
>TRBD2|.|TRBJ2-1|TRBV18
CASSLNRLAGAYNEQFF
TGTGCCAGCTCACTCAACCGACTAGCGGGAGCCTACAATGAGCAGTTCTTC
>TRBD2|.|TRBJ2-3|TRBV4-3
CASSQGLAGVSDTQYF
TGCGCCAGCAGCCAAGGACTAGCGGGAGTGTCAGATACGCAGTATTTT
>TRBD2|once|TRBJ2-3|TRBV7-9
CASSFDIAGGADTQYF
TGTGCCAGCAGCTTTGACATAGCGGGGGGCGCAGATACGCAGTATTTT
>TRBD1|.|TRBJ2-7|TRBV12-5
CASGLVLGTAISYEQYF
TGTGCTAGTGGTTTGGTACTAGGGACAGCCATTTCCTACGAGCAGTACTTC
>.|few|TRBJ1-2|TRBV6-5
CASYSLGYGYTF
TGTGCCAGCTACAGCTTAGGCTATGGCTACACCTTC